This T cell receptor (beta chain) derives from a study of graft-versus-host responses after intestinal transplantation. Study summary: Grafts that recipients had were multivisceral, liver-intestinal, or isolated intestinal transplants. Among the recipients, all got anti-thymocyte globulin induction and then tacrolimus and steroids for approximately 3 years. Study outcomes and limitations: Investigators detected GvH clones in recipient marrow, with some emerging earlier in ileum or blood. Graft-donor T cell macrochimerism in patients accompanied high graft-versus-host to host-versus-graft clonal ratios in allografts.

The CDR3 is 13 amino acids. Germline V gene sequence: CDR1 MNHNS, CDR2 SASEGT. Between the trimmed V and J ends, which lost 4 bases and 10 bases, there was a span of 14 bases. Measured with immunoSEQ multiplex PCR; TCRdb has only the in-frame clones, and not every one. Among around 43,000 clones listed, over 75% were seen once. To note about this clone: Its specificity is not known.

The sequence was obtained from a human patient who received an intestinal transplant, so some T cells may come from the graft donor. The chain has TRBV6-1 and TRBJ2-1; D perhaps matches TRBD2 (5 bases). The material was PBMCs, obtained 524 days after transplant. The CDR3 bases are TGTGCCAGCAGTGGACGGGCTACGGGGGAGCAGTTCTTC. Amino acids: CASSGRATGEQFF.